The source of this TCR beta chain is a study of T cell repertoires in cytomegalovirus infection. TCRdb used MiXCR to reprocess the reads, holding one entry per CDR3 protein. The table includes 650,000 to 850,000 distinct CDR3 sequences, approximately 32% detected once. As for this clonotype: Its specificity is not known.

This CDR3 contains 16 residues. The V end lost 4 bases, the J end lost 1 base, and 17 bases lay between the germline ends. Germline CDR1 SGHRS, CDR2 YFSETQ. The receptor was isolated from a human donor in good health (CMV status not recorded). Some clones in this sample may be carry-over from other donors' samples. The genes are TRBV5-1 and TRBJ1-1; tentative D call: TRBD1 (5 bases). The source material was cultured CD8+ T cells from PBMCs, sampled from culture after CMV antigen stimulation. The CDR3 bases are TGCGCCAGCAGCGAACTCGCGGGGCGCGGGAACACTGAAGCTTTCTTT. Residues: CASSELAGRGNTEAFF.